Shown below are 27 T cell receptor beta chains from a single sample sequenced in a study of human thymus T cells. Measured with immunoSEQ multiplex PCR; TCRdb has only the in-frame clones, and not every one. The sample contains more than 70,000 clones, 95% to 98% of which appear only once. Thymic material originated from resections removed in the course of corrective heart surgery. Input material: thymus tissue. The receptor set was obtained from a boy younger than two with a congenital heart defect but otherwise immunologically healthy.

The CDR3 protein is CASSHRGAGNTIYF. In DNA, the CDR3 is TGTGCCAGTAGTCACAGGGGAGCGGGAAACACCATATATTTT. V is TRBV19 and J is TRBJ1-3; 7 positions agree with TRBD1. The germline V gene has CDR1 LNHDA and CDR2 SQIVND (reference sequence). CDR3 length: 14 residues. The V gene end was trimmed by 5 bases and the J gene end by 4 bases; junction bases not matched to a gene: 5.

The chain joins TRBV19 to TRBJ2-1; the match to TRBD2 covers 9 bases. This CDR3 comprises 15 residues. Germline CDR1 LNHDA, CDR2 SQIVND (reference sequence). The trim removed 6 bases at V and 7 bases at J, leaving 10 bases unmatched. The CDR3 is CASSSGGGGVNEQFF. The CDR3 DNA is TGTGCCAGTAGCTCCGGAGGCGGGGGGGTGAATGAGCAGTTCTTC.

This rearrangement joins TRBV28 to TRBJ1-2; possibly TRBD1 for D (6 bases). The germline V gene encodes CDR1 MDHEN and CDR2 SYDVKM. The CDR3 is 14 residues long. V lost 5 bases, J lost 4 bases, and 14 bases lay in between. Written as DNA, the CDR3 is TGTGCCAGCAGTCACCGCAGGGGTCCCTATGGCTACACCTTC. It codes for CASSHRRGPYGYTF.

This clone was counted once. The chain recombines TRBV7-9 with TRBJ2-6; D possibly corresponds to TRBD1 (6 bases). V was clipped by 10 bases and J by 2 bases, with 9 bases between them. CDR1 is SEHNR and CDR2 is FQNEAQ in the germline V gene (reference sequence). This CDR3 has 13 amino acids. CDR3 loop: CAKQGAGANVLTF. CDR3 in DNA: TGTGCCAAACAGGGCGCTGGGGCCAACGTCCTGACTTTC.

This chain joins TRBV5-6 and TRBJ1-1, with 9 bases fitting TRBD1. CDR3 length: 13 amino acids. Trimming at V came to 2 bases and at J to 11 bases, leaving 7 bases not matched to a gene. Germline V gives CDR1 SGHDT, CDR2 YYEEEE. CDR3 sequence: CASSFNGTGRAFF. The CDR3 nucleotides are TGTGCCAGCAGCTTCAACGGGACAGGGAGGGCTTTCTTT.

The chain uses TRBV19 and TRBJ1-5, with a tentative D call TRBD1 (6 bases). Germline V gene lookup returns CDR1 LNHDA and CDR2 SQIVND (reference sequence). CDR3 size: 16 residues. Trimming removed 3 bases from V and 4 bases from J, with 16 bases in between. This CDR3 is CASSMIEGVGNQPQHF. DNA for the CDR3: TGTGCCAGTAGTATGATCGAGGGGGTAGGGAATCAGCCCCAGCATTTT.

The V and J genes are TRBV27 and TRBJ1-1; possible D gene TRBD1, 6 bases. Deletions cut 6 bases from V and 0 bases from J, with 17 bases between. The CDR3 extends over 16 amino acids. CDR1 is MNHEY, CDR2 SMNVEV, per germline (reference sequence). The CDR3, as DNA: TGTGCCAGCAGCCCAGGACAGCGGACCATGAACACTGAAGCTTTCTTT. Its translation is CASSPGQRTMNTEAFF.

V usage is TRBV11-2 and J usage is TRBJ2-1; 8 bases match TRBD1. From germline, CDR1 is SGHAT and CDR2 FQNNGV. CDR3 size: 15 residues. V shed 5 bases, J shed 5 bases, and the junction held 8 bases outside the gene matches. CDR3 residues: CASSPRTGPNNEQFF. CDR3 sequence (DNA): TGTGCCAGCAGCCCACGGACAGGGCCGAACAATGAGCAGTTCTTC.

The CDR3, as DNA: TGTGCCAGCAGCCCCTCCGGTGTTGGCTACACCTTC. Its translation: CASSPSGVGYTF. V is TRBV7-2 and J is TRBJ1-2; D ambiguous. The CDR3 length is 12 residues. Germline CDR1 and CDR2: SGHTA and FQGNSA. V was clipped by 5 bases and J by 7 bases, with 11 bases between them.

This chain connects TRBV9 to TRBJ1-1; D might be TRBD1 (6 bases). Per germline, CDR1 SGDLS and CDR2 YYNGEE. CDR3 size: 14 residues. V was clipped by 0 bases and J by 7 bases, with 13 bases between them. The CDR3 reads CASSVVGGLGEAFF. CDR3 bases: TGTGCCAGCAGCGTAGTTGGGGGGCTGGGTGAAGCTTTCTTT.

This chain uses TRBV6-5 with TRBJ2-7, with 11 bases that match TRBD1. Germline loops: CDR1 MNHEY, CDR2 SVGAGI. The CDR3 is 13 amino acids. Trimming cost V 10 bases and J 4 bases; bases outside gene matches: 6. This CDR3 reads CATADRGLYEQYF. DNA of the CDR3: TGTGCCACCGCGGACAGGGGGCTATACGAGCAGTACTTC.

The chain carries TRBV6-1 and TRBJ1-4; 8 bases align to TRBD1. The germline CDR1 and CDR2 sequences are MNHNS and SASEGT. The ends lost 5 bases at V and 7 bases at J; junction bases unmatched: 9. This CDR3 spans 15 amino acids. In DNA, the CDR3 is TGTGCCAGCAGTACCCAGGACAGGGAAGGTGAAAAACTGTTTTTT. This gives the protein CASSTQDREGEKLFF.

This clone came up once. The CDR3 DNA sequence: TGTGCCAGCAGTCCAGAGGGACAGGTCATACAGCCCCAGCATTTT. It specifies CASSPEGQVIQPQHF. The chain uses TRBV27 and TRBJ1-5; 8 bases align to TRBD1. V was pared by 5 bases and J by 7 bases, with 10 bases of the junction left unmatched. CDR1 and CDR2 (germline): MNHEY, SMNVEV (reference sequence). The CDR3 sequence is 15 residues long.

The V call is TRBV20-1, the J call TRBJ1-2; D may be TRBD1 (5 bases). This CDR3 contains 11 residues. Germline V gives CDR1 DFQATT, CDR2 SNEGSKA (reference sequence). The CDR3 sequence is CTSEGDYGYTF. In nucleotides, the CDR3 is TGCACCTCGGAAGGGGACTATGGCTACACCTTC.

This clone was recorded once. The V call is TRBV9, the J call TRBJ2-1, with 8 bases matching TRBD1. CDR3 length equals 23 residues. Germline CDR1 SGDLS, CDR2 YYNGEE. The trim removed 0 bases at V and 5 bases at J, leaving 28 bases unmatched. CDR3 DNA sequence: TGTGCCAGCAGCGTAGCCATGGAGGTAACCGGGACAGGTTTCCCCACTCGGCACAATGAGCAGTTCTTC. This codes for CASSVAMEVTGTGFPTRHNEQFF.

The rearrangement links TRBV28 to TRBJ2-7; TRBD1 matches at 9 bases. The CDR3 runs 12 residues. Germline V CDR1 and CDR2: MDHEN, SYDVKM. CDR3 DNA: TGTGGGGACAGGGCCGTTTTGGGGGAGCAGTACTTC. This gives the protein CGDRAVLGEQYF.

This chain joins TRBV4-1 and TRBJ2-1; 14 bases agree with TRBD2. CDR1 and CDR2 from the germline V gene are MGHRA and YSYEKL. V shed 3 bases, J shed 6 bases, and the junction held 4 bases outside the gene matches. The CDR3 sequence is 16 residues long. Here the CDR3 DNA reads TGCGCCAGCAGCCACCCGACTAGCGGGGGGGCCAATGAGCAGTTCTTC. It codes for CASSHPTSGGANEQFF.

The V and J genes are TRBV5-4 and TRBJ2-3, with a tentative D call TRBD1 (6 bases). V lost 1 base and J 8 bases, leaving 17 bases between the germline ends. The V gene's germline CDR1 is SGHNT and CDR2 YYREEE (reference sequence). The CDR3 runs 15 residues. The CDR3 here is CASSLNRGGIITQYF. DNA of the CDR3: TGTGCCAGCAGCTTGAATAGAGGGGGTATTATTACGCAGTATTTT.

V is TRBV18 and J is TRBJ1-1, with D hard to call. This CDR3 has 14 amino acids. Germline CDR1 is KGHSH and CDR2 is LQKENI. The V end lost 3 bases, the J end lost 4 bases, and 12 bases lay between the germline ends. The CDR3 sequence: CASSPREGLTEAFF. DNA of the CDR3: TGTGCCAGCTCACCCCGGGAAGGTCTCACTGAAGCTTTCTTT. Based on the CDR3 plus reference TRBV18 and TRBJ1-1, the full variable domain is NAGVMQNPRHLVRRRGQEARLRCSPMKGHSHVYWYRQLPEEGLKFMVYLQKENIIDESGMPKERFSAEFPKEGPSILRIQQVVRGDSAAYFCASSPREGLTEAFFGQGTRLTVV.

V and J are TRBV5-5 and TRBJ1-1; D uncertain. Looked up from germline, CDR1 is SGHKS and CDR2 is YYEKEE (reference sequence). The CDR3 sequence is 14 residues long. Trimming took 2 bases from V and 4 from J, leaving 12 bases between them. The CDR3 region is CASSFQELSTEAFF. CDR3 in DNA: TGTGCCAGCAGCTTTCAGGAACTAAGCACTGAAGCTTTCTTT.

This chain links TRBV5-4 with TRBJ2-7, with D possibly TRBD2 on 5 matching bases. The germline V and J ends were trimmed by 4 bases and 2 bases, with 16 bases remaining between them. The CDR3 has 15 amino acids. CDR1 SGHNT and CDR2 YYREEE come from the germline V gene (reference sequence). The CDR3 spells CASSVERTGAYEQYF. DNA for the CDR3: TGTGCCAGCAGCGTCGAACGGACCGGGGCCTACGAGCAGTACTTC.

This chain connects TRBV6-5 to TRBJ2-3, with TRBD2 matching 7 bases. With 6 bases clipped from V and 6 bases from J, the junction kept 6 bases outside the gene matches. CDR3 length: 13 amino acids. The germline CDR1 and CDR2 sequences are MNHEY and SVGAGI. The CDR3 loop is CASSPGGGDTQYF. The CDR3 bases are TGTGCCAGCAGCCCGGGAGGTGGGGATACGCAGTATTTT.

The chain links TRBV5-6 to TRBJ1-1, with unresolved D. This CDR3 is built from 16 residues. Germline CDR1 reads SGHDT; CDR2 reads YYEEEE. V lost 3 bases to trimming and J lost 1 base, with 16 bases between them. The CDR3 loop reads CASSCRTFWSNTEAFF. The DNA of the CDR3 is TGTGCCAGCAGCTGTCGGACTTTCTGGTCGAACACTGAAGCTTTCTTT.

The J gene is TRBJ1-2, the V gene TRBV19, with no clear D. V was shortened by 3 bases and J by 8 bases, with 13 bases between the two germline ends. CDR3 length equals 13 residues. Germline CDR1 reads LNHDA; CDR2 reads SQIVND (reference sequence). The chain's CDR3 is CASSMATAWGYTF. DNA for the CDR3: TGTGCCAGTAGTATGGCGACGGCCTGGGGCTACACCTTC.

The rearrangement joins TRBV18 to TRBJ1-5, with D unclear. CDR1 and CDR2 from the germline V gene are KGHSH and LQKENI. This CDR3 has 13 residues. The V and J ends lost 3 bases and 3 bases respectively, with 6 bases between them. In DNA, the CDR3 is TGTGCCAGCTCACCTAAGGACAATCAGCCCCAGCATTTT. It codes for CASSPKDNQPQHF.

This clone appeared once. V gene TRBV19 combines with J gene TRBJ1-5; D unclear. CDR3 length: 14 amino acids. The germline V gene has CDR1 LNHDA and CDR2 SQIVND (reference sequence). Trimming shortened V by 5 bases and J by 5 bases, and 13 bases separated the two germline ends. The CDR3 loop is CASSGSGGDQPQHF. Here the CDR3 DNA reads TGTGCCAGTAGTGGTTCCGGAGGAGATCAGCCCCAGCATTTT.

The chain carries TRBV10-3 and TRBJ2-7; tentatively, D is TRBD2 (6 bases). The germline CDR1 and CDR2 sequences are ENHRY and SYGVKD. There are 13 residues in the CDR3. The ends were cut back, 3 bases at V and 6 bases at J, with 12 bases in the middle. The CDR3, as DNA: TGTGCCATCAGTGACTCTAGGGGAGGCGAGCAGTACTTC. It specifies CAISDSRGGEQYF.